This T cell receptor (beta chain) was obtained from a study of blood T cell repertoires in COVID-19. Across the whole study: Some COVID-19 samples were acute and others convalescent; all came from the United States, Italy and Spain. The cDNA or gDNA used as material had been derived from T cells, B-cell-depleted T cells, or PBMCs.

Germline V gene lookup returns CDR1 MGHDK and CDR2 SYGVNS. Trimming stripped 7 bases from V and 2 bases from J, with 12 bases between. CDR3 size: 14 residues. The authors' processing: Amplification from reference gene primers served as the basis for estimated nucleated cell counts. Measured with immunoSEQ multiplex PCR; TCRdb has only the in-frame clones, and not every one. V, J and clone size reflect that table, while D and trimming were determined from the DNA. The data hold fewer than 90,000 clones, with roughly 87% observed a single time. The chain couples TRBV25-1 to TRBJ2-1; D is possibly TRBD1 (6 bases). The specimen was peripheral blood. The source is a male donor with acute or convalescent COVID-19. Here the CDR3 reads CASNRQGTYNEQFF. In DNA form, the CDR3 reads TGTGCCAGCAACCGGCAGGGGACCTACAATGAGCAGTTCTTC.